Below are 4 T cell receptor beta chains sequenced from a single sample in a study of CXCR3-negative and CXCR3-positive naive CD8 T cells (dated by TCRdb to between 2018 and 2021). Results the study describes overall, beyond this receptor: Compared with CXCR3-negative naive cells, CXCR3-positive naive cells had TRB CDR3s with higher hydrophobicity (lower Kidera factor 4), lower energy, and higher strength and volume indices.

These receptors' targets are unknown. TCRdb names NextSeq 550 as the instrument used. The Human TCR Profiling Kit (MiLaboratory) was used to make UMI-labeled 5' RACE TRB cDNA libraries. Reprocessed by TCRdb, the reads give a single entry per CDR3 protein sequence, without DNA. This sample's records show under 150,000 distinct CDR3 sequences. 0.4% to 0.45% of the sample is held by the ten biggest clonotypes. The sequenced sample was naive CXCR3+ CD8+ T cells from blood. Interpreted using the paper, the cell subset or site label stands for: CD45RO-CCR7+CD27+CD95- naive CD8+ T cells expressing CXCR3 (TNR3+). The receptors shown here come from a human donor in good health. Some clones in this sample may be carry-over from other donors' samples.

The chain carries TRBV20-1 and TRBJ2-3; TCRdb's assignment of TRBD1 cannot be checked, as there is no DNA. Germline CDR1 is DFQATT and CDR2 is SNEGSKA (reference sequence). The CDR3 is made up of 15 amino acids. This CDR3 is CSARDRDRGTDTQYF.

This rearrangement joins TRBV7-9 to TRBJ2-1; without DNA, the TCRdb call of TRBD1 cannot be checked. The germline gives CDR1 SEHNR, CDR2 FQNEAQ (reference sequence). This CDR3 is 14 amino acids long. The CDR3 spells CASSPRTENNEQFF.

V and J are TRBV7-9 and TRBJ1-2; lacking DNA, the TRBD1 call made by TCRdb goes unchecked. This CDR3 comprises 14 residues. CDR1 is SEHNR, CDR2 FQNEAQ, per germline (reference sequence). The CDR3 loop reads CASSTAGTGAGYTF.

Here the CDR3 reads CASSGRRDTQYF. This chain connects TRBV7-9 to TRBJ2-3. Germline lookup yields CDR1 SEHNR and CDR2 FQNEAQ (reference sequence). This CDR3 has 12 amino acids.